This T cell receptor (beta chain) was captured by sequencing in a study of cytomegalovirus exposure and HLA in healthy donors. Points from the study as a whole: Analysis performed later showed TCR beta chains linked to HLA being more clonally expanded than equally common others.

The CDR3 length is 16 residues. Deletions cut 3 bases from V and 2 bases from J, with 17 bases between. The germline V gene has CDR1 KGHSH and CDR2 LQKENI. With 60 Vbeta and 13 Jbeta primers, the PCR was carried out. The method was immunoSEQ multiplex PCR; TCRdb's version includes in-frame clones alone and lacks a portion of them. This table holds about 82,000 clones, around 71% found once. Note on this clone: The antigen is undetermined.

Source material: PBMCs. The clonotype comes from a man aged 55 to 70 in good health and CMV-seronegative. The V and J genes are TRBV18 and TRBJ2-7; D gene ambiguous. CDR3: CASSPRNRPFPYEQYF. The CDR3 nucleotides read TGTGCCAGCTCACCTAGAAACAGACCTTTTCCCTACGAGCAGTACTTC. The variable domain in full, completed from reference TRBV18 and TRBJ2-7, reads NAGVMQNPRHLVRRRGQEARLRCSPMKGHSHVYWYRQLPEEGLKFMVYLQKENIIDESGMPKERFSAEFPKEGPSILRIQQVVRGDSAAYFCASSPRNRPFPYEQYFGPGTRLTVT.